The 8 T cell receptor beta chains listed next were all sequenced from one sample in a study of CD8 T cells in ankylosing spondylitis. TCRdb called the 5' RACE reads again in MiXCR, with one record for every CDR3 protein. The sample shows about 140,000 distinct CDR3 sequences, 8% to 9% of them seen only once. Sequencing input: synovial fluid, either unsorted or a sorted T cell fraction (not recorded which). The source of these receptors is a male donor with ankylosing spondylitis.

This clonotype was recorded a few times. CDR3 protein: CASSSRRGAFLTDTQYF. CDR3 sequence (DNA): TGTGCCAGCAGTTCTCGTAGGGGGGCTTTTCTCACAGATACGCAGTATTTT. The chain joins TRBV28 to TRBJ2-3, with D perhaps assigned TRBD1 or TRBD2 (6 bases each). The germline CDR1 and CDR2 sequences are MDHEN and SYDVKM. CDR3 length equals 17 residues. The V gene lost 4 bases and the J gene lost 2 bases, with 19 bases spanning the gap.

A few counts support this clonotype. The rearrangement joins TRBV6-2 or TRBV6-3 to TRBJ2-3; possibly TRBD2 for D (6 bases). This CDR3 has 15 residues. Trimming took off 6 bases at V and 0 bases at J, with 13 bases between the two ends. Germline V lookup: CDR1 MNHEY, CDR2 SVGEGT. The CDR3 DNA sequence: TGTGCCAGCAGGGATTGGGACTCAAGCACAGATACGCAGTATTTT. Protein sequence: CASRDWDSSTDTQYF.

This clonotype was counted a single time. V usage is TRBV5-1 and J usage is TRBJ1-1; no clear D gene. Looked up from germline, CDR1 is SGHRS and CDR2 is YFSETQ. Trimming removed 7 bases at V and 5 bases at J, with 15 bases between. This CDR3 is 13 amino acids long. The CDR3 DNA sequence: TGCGCCAGCTCCCCGCGGTCGGTTACTGAAGCTTTCTTT. Translation gives CASSPRSVTEAFF.

This clonotype was found many times. This chain uses TRBV25-1 with TRBJ1-2; D gene uncertain. Trimming took off 5 bases at V and 14 bases at J, with 15 bases between the two ends. CDR1 is MGHDK, CDR2 SYGVNS, per germline. The CDR3 is made up of 11 amino acids. Written as DNA, the CDR3 is TGTGCCAGCAGTAGAGGGAAGGTGTGGACCTTC. Translation: CASSRGKVWTF.

The chain couples TRBV5-6 to TRBJ2-7, with 10 bases matching TRBD1. This CDR3 has 14 amino acids. Per the germline V gene, CDR1 is SGHDT and CDR2 is YYEEEE. Trimming took 2 bases from V and 7 from J; bases not matched to a gene: 6. The CDR3: CASSFDRGRGEQYF. CDR3 DNA: TGTGCCAGCAGCTTTGACAGGGGGCGTGGTGAGCAGTACTTC.

V and J are TRBV5-1 and TRBJ2-1; 7 bases agree with TRBD2. This CDR3 is built from 14 residues. Losses at the gene ends were 4 bases for V and 8 bases for J; bases not matched to a gene: 9. CDR1 is SGHRS, CDR2 YFSETQ, per germline. CDR3 loop: CASSNRLASDEQFF. CDR3 in DNA: TGCGCCAGCAGCAATCGACTAGCCTCAGATGAGCAGTTCTTC.

The V gene is TRBV7-2, the J gene TRBJ1-3; no reliable D call. This CDR3 has 15 residues. V lost 1 base and J lost 3, with 10 bases in between. The germline V gene has CDR1 SGHTA and CDR2 FQGNSA. CDR3 amino acids: CASSLGGVYGNTIYF. The CDR3 DNA reads TGTGCCAGCAGCTTAGGCGGGGTATATGGAAACACCATATATTTT.

CDR3 in amino acids: CSARDGVTLQETQYF. The CDR3 DNA reads TGCAGTGCTAGAGATGGGGTCACCCTGCAAGAGACCCAGTACTTC. This rearrangement joins TRBV20-1 to TRBJ2-5; D unresolved. Germline CDR1 and CDR2: DFQATT and SNEGSKA (reference sequence). Deletions cut 0 bases from V and 2 bases from J, with 13 bases between. This CDR3 is built from 15 residues.